This T cell receptor (beta chain) is from a study of cytomegalovirus exposure and HLA in healthy donors. Whole-study findings and limits: In a later analysis, TCR beta V- and J-gene trimming was associated with a missense DCLRE1C variant. Several of the most significant clusters were apparently associated with common viral pathogens in a later analysis.

A word on this clone: Its antigen is unidentified. At one boundary the junction diverges from the germline segment, which might be a read error. Other DNA sequences in this sample translate to the same CDR3.

Primers for the PCR totalled 60 Vbeta and 13 Jbeta. Methods used by the authors: A later analysis tallied roughly 77 million unique TCR beta chains, around 12 million of them shared. The repertoire was sequenced with immunoSEQ multiplex PCR; TCRdb's copy has only in-frame clones and lacks some. Clonal size and the V and J genes are those of that table, whereas D and trimming came from the DNA. The data hold 150,000 to 200,000 clones, with around 75% observed a single time. This CDR3 contains 16 residues. CDR1 is SGHNT and CDR2 is YENEEA in the germline V gene. This receptor was obtained from a male donor in good health and CMV-seronegative. The sequencing input was PBMCs. The rearrangement uses TRBV11-3 and TRBJ2-7; a weak D match, TRBD2 (6 bases). CDR3 DNA sequence: TGTGCTAGCAGCTTAGAATCGGGCGGGGTTCCCTACGAGCAGTACTTC. Translation gives CASSLESGGVPYEQYF.